These 24 T cell receptor beta chains were all obtained from the same sample, sequenced in a study of cytomegalovirus exposure and HLA in healthy donors. In the PCR, 60 Vbeta and 13 Jbeta primers were used. Assay used: immunoSEQ multiplex PCR; TCRdb lists only in-frame clones, some missing. This sample carries about 130,000 clones, around 78% of them seen once, and the ten largest clones take less than 2%. Sequencing was done on a sample of PBMCs. These receptors were taken from a woman between 40 and 50 years old in good health and CMV-seronegative.

The chain recombines TRBV27 with TRBJ2-3; maybe TRBD1 (6 bases). This CDR3 contains 13 residues. Between the trimmed V and J ends, which lost 10 bases and 0 bases, there was a span of 11 bases. The germline gives CDR1 MNHEY, CDR2 SMNVEV (reference sequence). The DNA for the CDR3 is TGTGCCACACAAACAGGGAGCACAGATACGCAGTATTTT. Its protein product is CATQTGSTDTQYF.

This chain joins TRBV6-1 and TRBJ1-1; maybe TRBD1 (5 bases). Germline loops: CDR1 MNHNS, CDR2 SASEGT. Trimming shortened V by 6 bases and J by 1 base, and 15 bases separated the two germline ends. This CDR3 region has 15 residues. DNA for the CDR3: TGTGCCAGCAGGAGGTACACGACAGAGAACACTGAAGCTTTCTTT. This translates into CASRRYTTENTEAFF.

The rearrangement uses TRBV27 and TRBJ1-2; D not certain. V lost 10 bases and J lost 4, with 16 bases in between. This CDR3 contains 13 residues. Per the germline V gene, CDR1 is MNHEY and CDR2 is SMNVEV (reference sequence). In nucleotides, the CDR3 is TGTGCCACCGCCAAGGACTCCCTCTATGGCTACACCTTC. This codes for CATAKDSLYGYTF.

The V and J genes are TRBV20-1 and TRBJ1-2; D is possibly TRBD1 (6 bases). Germline-derived CDR1 and CDR2 are DFQATT and SNEGSKA (reference sequence). The ends were cut back, 6 bases at V and 6 bases at J, with 8 bases in the middle. CDR3 length: 10 amino acids. The CDR3 sequence: CSAQGHGYTF. CDR3 DNA: TGCAGTGCCCAGGGGCATGGCTACACCTTC.

This chain uses TRBV19 with TRBJ1-1; tentatively, D is TRBD1 (5 bases). V lost 0 bases to trimming and J lost 1 base, with 18 bases between them. Germline CDR1 and CDR2: LNHDA and SQIVND (reference sequence). The CDR3 length is 18 residues. This chain's CDR3 is CASSIDPIKGRWNTEAFF. The CDR3 DNA is TGTGCCAGTAGTATAGACCCTATTAAGGGGAGGTGGAACACTGAAGCTTTCTTT.

This chain uses TRBV27 with TRBJ2-7, with TRBD1 identical over 8 bases. The germline V gene encodes CDR1 MNHEY and CDR2 SMNVEV (reference sequence). V dropped 5 bases and J dropped 6; count of bases not matched to a gene: 12. The CDR3 is made up of 15 amino acids. CDR3 region: CASSPRTGRWAEQYF. The CDR3 DNA reads as TGTGCCAGCAGTCCTCGGACAGGGAGGTGGGCCGAGCAGTACTTC.

This clone was seen a few times. The rearrangement joins TRBV4-2 to TRBJ2-1; 11 nucleotides line up with TRBD2. CDR1 is LGHNA, CDR2 YNFKEQ, per germline. The CDR3 is 17 amino acids. The ends lost 0 bases at V and 7 bases at J; junction bases unmatched: 8. In DNA, the CDR3 is TGTGCCAGCAGCCAAGATCTAGCGGGGGGCCATAGGAATGAGCAGTTCTTC. This gives the protein CASSQDLAGGHRNEQFF.

The sample holds one count of this clone. The chain combines TRBV2 with TRBJ2-3, with TRBD2 matching 7 bases. CDR1 and CDR2 from the germline V gene are SNHLY and FYNNEI. The CDR3 consists of 15 residues. Losses at the gene ends were 6 bases for V and 5 bases for J; bases not matched to a gene: 11. The CDR3 reads CASRRISTGGDTQYF. As DNA, the CDR3 is TGTGCCAGCAGGAGAATCTCGACGGGAGGAGATACGCAGTATTTT.

This chain uses TRBV9 with TRBJ2-3, with a possible D match to TRBD2 (7 bases). The CDR3 sequence is 18 residues long. The V gene lost 0 bases and the J gene lost 2 bases, with 19 bases spanning the gap. Germline V gives CDR1 SGDLS, CDR2 YYNGEE. The CDR3 nucleotides read TGTGCCAGCAGCGTAGATGGGGGGGCGGCCGCAAACACAGATACGCAGTATTTT. Translation: CASSVDGGAAANTDTQYF.

In this sample, this clone turned up a few times. This sequence joins TRBV27 and TRBJ2-5, with TRBD2 identical over 9 bases. Germline V gene lookup returns CDR1 MNHEY and CDR2 SMNVEV (reference sequence). CDR3 length equals 15 residues. Trimming cost V 3 bases and J 2 bases; bases outside gene matches: 4. CDR3 residues: CASSFSAGGQETQYF. CDR3 sequence (DNA): TGTGCCAGCAGTTTTTCAGCGGGGGGTCAAGAGACCCAGTACTTC.

This clone was picked up one time. This chain joins TRBV5-1 and TRBJ2-1; 9 nucleotides match TRBD2. CDR3 length equals 15 residues. The germline V gene encodes CDR1 SGHRS and CDR2 YFSETQ. V shed 0 bases, J shed 6 bases, and the junction held 4 bases outside the gene matches. Here the CDR3 DNA reads TGCGCCAGCAGCTTGGCCGGCGGGAGGGGCAATGAGCAGTTCTTC. Protein: CASSLAGGRGNEQFF.

The chain joins TRBV5-1 to TRBJ1-3, with D tentatively TRBD1 (5 bases). Germline V lookup: CDR1 SGHRS, CDR2 YFSETQ. V was shortened by 3 bases and J by 0 bases, with 7 bases between the two germline ends. CDR3 length: 14 amino acids. The CDR3 region is CASSSQGSGNTIYF. CDR3 coding DNA: TGCGCCAGCAGCTCTCAGGGCTCTGGAAACACCATATATTTT.

This clone was detected only once. V usage is TRBV5-1 and J usage is TRBJ2-1, with 7 bases aligning to TRBD1. V lost 0 bases, J lost 5 bases, and 2 bases stayed unmatched. The length of the CDR3 is 14 residues. Looked up from germline, CDR1 is SGHRS and CDR2 is YFSETQ. The CDR3 DNA sequence: TGCGCCAGCAGCTTGGTGGGACAGAACAATGAGCAGTTCTTC. It specifies CASSLVGQNNEQFF.

CDR3 sequence (DNA): TGTGCCAGCAGCTTAGGGGGAGCAAACTACGAGCAGTACTTC. Translating it yields CASSLGGANYEQYF. This chain connects TRBV11-2 to TRBJ2-7; D is perhaps TRBD2 (5 bases). The ends were cut back, 1 base at V and 3 bases at J, with 10 bases in the middle. CDR1 SGHAT and CDR2 FQNNGV come from the germline V gene. The CDR3 is 14 residues long.

The genes are TRBV2 and TRBJ1-5; weak D call: TRBD1 (6 bases). The germline V and J ends were trimmed by 7 bases and 0 bases, with 7 bases remaining between them. There are 13 residues in the CDR3. Per the germline V gene, CDR1 is SNHLY and CDR2 is FYNNEI. CDR3 coding DNA: TGTGCCAGCAAGGGGGTTAGCAATCAGCCCCAGCATTTT. Its protein is CASKGVSNQPQHF.

The gene calls are TRBV30 and TRBJ2-7, with D perhaps TRBD1 (5 bases). Trimming took 2 bases from V and 5 from J, leaving 10 bases between them. In germline, CDR1 is GTSNPN, CDR2 SVGIG (reference sequence). CDR3 length equals 12 residues. This CDR3 is CAWSRQGNEQYF. As DNA, the CDR3 is TGTGCCTGGAGTCGTCAGGGCAACGAGCAGTACTTC.

The gene calls are TRBV19 and TRBJ1-6; perhaps TRBD1 as D (6 bases). There are 12 residues in the CDR3. Germline loops: CDR1 LNHDA, CDR2 SQIVND (reference sequence). V lost 5 bases and J 8 bases, leaving 7 bases between the germline ends. The CDR3 region is CASSEGDSPLHF. CDR3 sequence (DNA): TGTGCCAGTAGTGAGGGGGATTCACCCCTCCACTTT.

This sequence joins TRBV28 and TRBJ1-1; possible D gene TRBD1, 5 bases. Germline-derived CDR1 and CDR2 are MDHEN and SYDVKM. V was pared by 6 bases and J by 4 bases, with 12 bases between. This CDR3 contains 13 residues. CDR3 region: CASRRQGGTEAFF. The CDR3 region has the DNA TGTGCCAGCAGGAGGCAGGGAGGCACTGAAGCTTTCTTT. The full variable domain, completed using reference TRBV28 and TRBJ1-1, is DVKVTQSSRYLVKRTGEKVFLECVQDMDHENMFWYRQDPGLGLRLIYFSYDVKMKEKGDIPEGYSVSREKKERFSLILESASTNQTSMYLCASRRQGGTEAFFGQGTRLTVV.

The chain employs TRBV18 and TRBJ1-2; D gene uncertain. V was shortened by 6 bases and J by 3 bases, with 17 bases between the two germline ends. Germline CDR1 is KGHSH and CDR2 is LQKENI. This CDR3 contains 15 residues. CDR3 DNA: TGTGCCAGCTCCTCGAGTGGAGGAGCAGACTATGGCTACACCTTC. Translated, it gives CASSSSGGADYGYTF. The full variable domain, completed using reference TRBV18 and TRBJ1-2, is NAGVMQNPRHLVRRRGQEARLRCSPMKGHSHVYWYRQLPEEGLKFMVYLQKENIIDESGMPKERFSAEFPKEGPSILRIQQVVRGDSAAYFCASSSSGGADYGYTFGSGTRLTVV.

V gene TRBV29-1 combines with J gene TRBJ2-7; 14 bases fit TRBD2. The V gene's germline CDR1 is SQVTM and CDR2 ANQGSEA. J was trimmed by 5 bases and V by 7 bases; bases with no gene match: 13. The CDR3 is 16 residues long. CDR3 sequence: CSAGRLAGGLVHEQYF. For the CDR3, the DNA is TGCAGCGCCGGAAGACTAGCGGGGGGGCTGGTCCACGAGCAGTACTTC.

The chain combines TRBV6-1 with TRBJ2-7; TRBD2 might be the D (6 bases). V was shortened by 1 base and J by 0 bases, with 13 bases between the two germline ends. CDR1 is MNHNS, CDR2 SASEGT, per germline. This CDR3 contains 16 residues. Here the CDR3 reads CASSEVPGLSSYEQYF. Written as DNA, the CDR3 is TGTGCCAGCAGTGAAGTACCGGGACTGAGCTCCTACGAGCAGTACTTC.

The J gene is TRBJ2-5, the V gene TRBV5-4; 8 positions agree with TRBD2. This CDR3 comprises 15 residues. V trimming: 0 bases; J trimming: 1 base; junction bases outside the gene matches: 2. Per germline, CDR1 SGHNT and CDR2 YYREEE (reference sequence). The CDR3 spells CASSLVGTSQETQYF. The CDR3 region has the DNA TGTGCCAGCAGCTTGGTCGGGACTAGCCAAGAGACCCAGTACTTC.

This clone was recorded once. The chain couples TRBV28 to TRBJ2-3; tentative D call: TRBD2 (5 bases). The CDR3 contains 15 residues. Trimming pared 3 bases from V and 0 bases from J, leaving 10 bases between. Germline values: CDR1 MDHEN, CDR2 SYDVKM. CDR3 in DNA: TGTGCCAGCAGTTTCCCGGAGGTTAGCACAGATACGCAGTATTTT. Protein: CASSFPEVSTDTQYF.

This clone has only one observation. The chain links TRBV7-2 to TRBJ2-5, with D unclear. The germline V gene encodes CDR1 SGHTA and CDR2 FQGNSA. This CDR3 is 13 amino acids long. Trimming shortened V by 3 bases and J by 0 bases, and 5 bases separated the two germline ends. Here the CDR3 DNA reads TGTGCCAGCAGCTTTTCCAACCAAGAGACCCAGTACTTC. It codes for CASSFSNQETQYF.